This T cell receptor (beta chain) was sequenced in a study of T-cell memory formation after mild COVID-19 (dated by TCRdb to 2020 to 2023). In terms of the full investigation: Most TCR sequence clusters were specific to one of the two donors. T-cell clones expanding and contracting after mild COVID-19 in a couple of donors were tracked by longitudinal TCRalpha and TCRbeta repertoire sequencing. The cohort was made up of two young adult volunteers, one female and one male, who were previously healthy. Findings and caveats that apply to the study as a whole: Balanced CD4/CD8 phenotypes were observed for clones contracting from day 15 to 85, whereas a bias towards CD4+ was observed for a second wave of clones expanding from day 15 to 37. The study covered only a couple of mild cases, and larger cohorts including severe cases with pre-infection samples were considered necessary. Contracting CD4+ clones were located mainly in the CM and EM memory subsets, whereas CD8+ clones were found to be enriched in EMRA. The second-wave clones that peaked on day 37 were not confirmed to be SARS-CoV-2 specific. Some responding clones were detected in pre-infection memory, which suggested that pre-existing cross-reactive memory T cells had joined the SARS-CoV-2 response.

The sample was run on an Illumina NovaSeq 6000. TCRalpha and TCRbeta cDNA libraries were built by 5'RACE with constant-segment primers, adding sample barcodes and unique molecular identifiers. RNA was extracted from every sample with Trizol reagent. Library amplification was performed in two PCR steps, and a second sample barcode and Illumina TruSeq adapters were introduced in the second step. Sequencing of libraries was performed on an Illumina NovaSeq with 2 x 150 bp paired-end reads. For the original study's pipeline: Demultiplexing of reads and collapsing into UMI-guided consensus sequences were performed with migec v1.2.7. Using mixcr v2.1.11, UMI consensuses were aligned to TRA and TRB V and J templates and then assembled into clonotypes. Expanded or contracted clonotypes were those called significant by both edgeR and NoisET, with noise models trained on biological replicates. For edgeR calls, the thresholds were a false discovery rate-adjusted p below 0.01 and a log2 fold-change of 1. As an exploratory analysis of dynamics, PCA with hierarchical clustering was applied to max-normalized trajectories of the 1000 most abundant clonotypes. Each responding clone was given a CD4 or CD8 phenotype based on the CD4+ and CD8+ repertoires, which had been sequenced separately. The raw public reads went through TCRdb reprocessing: fastp at Q25, MiXCR clone calling, in-frame beta chains kept. Each CDR3 protein appears once, grouped with its most common genes and DNA. The V and J calls shown here were made by TCRdb, not taken from the authors' results. In all, the sample holds 200,000 to 250,000 distinct CDR3 sequences, and around a tenth of those were seen once. The ten largest clones add up to 22% of the sample.

PBMCs were isolated by Ficoll-Paque density gradient centrifugation. The germline V gene yields SGHTA for CDR1 and FQGNSA for CDR2. Spanning cysteine to phenylalanine, the CDR3 consists of 15 amino acids. Only the CDR3 DNA stays, 45 bases, in frame from base 1. Relative to germline, V is 2 bases shorter and J is 10 bases shorter, with 18 bases between their ends. With respect to this clonotype: Its antigen remains undetermined. No qualities accompany the bases; no much larger clone lies one base away.

Sequencing was done on a sample of PBMCs or a T cell subset sorted from them (not recorded which). This TCR was recovered from a man aged 18 to 30 who had mild COVID-19 (a few samples of this study predate the infection). The sample titles of this study are shuffled in the database, so cell type and time point are left out; the donor was told from shared clones. The chain is assembled from TRBV7-2 and TRBJ2-1, and possibly TRBD1, on 5 matching bases. The nucleotide sequence is given as TGTGCCAGCAGCTTACACTCTGGCTCCAACAGGGAGCAGTTCTTC. Its protein is CASSLHSGSNREQFF. This CDR3, with the reference TRBV7-2 and TRBJ2-1 proteins standing in past its ends, gives the full variable domain GAGVSQSPSNKVTEKGKDVELRCDPISGHTALYWYRQSLGQGLEFLIYFQGNSAPDKSGLPSDRFSAERTGGSVSTLTIQRTQQEDSAVYLCASSLHSGSNREQFFGPGTRLTVL.